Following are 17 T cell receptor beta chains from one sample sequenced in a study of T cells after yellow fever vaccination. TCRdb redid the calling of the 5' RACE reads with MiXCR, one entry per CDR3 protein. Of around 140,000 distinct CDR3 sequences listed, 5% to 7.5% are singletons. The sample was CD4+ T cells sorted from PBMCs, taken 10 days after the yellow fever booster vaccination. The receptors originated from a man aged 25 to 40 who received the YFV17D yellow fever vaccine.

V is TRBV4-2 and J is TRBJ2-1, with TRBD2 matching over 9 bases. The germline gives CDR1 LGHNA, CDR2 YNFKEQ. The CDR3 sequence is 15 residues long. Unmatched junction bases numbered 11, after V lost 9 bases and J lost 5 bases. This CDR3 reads CARGSGTSSHNEQFF. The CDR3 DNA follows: TGTGCCAGGGGCTCCGGGACTAGCAGCCACAATGAGCAGTTCTTC.

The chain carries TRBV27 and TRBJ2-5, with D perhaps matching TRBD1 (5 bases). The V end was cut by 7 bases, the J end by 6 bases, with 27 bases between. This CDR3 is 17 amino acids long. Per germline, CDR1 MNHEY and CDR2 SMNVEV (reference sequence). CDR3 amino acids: CASNLRPLGPSGKTQYF. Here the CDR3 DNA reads TGTGCCAGCAACCTTCGGCCCCTTGGACCTTCAGGGAAGACCCAGTACTTC.

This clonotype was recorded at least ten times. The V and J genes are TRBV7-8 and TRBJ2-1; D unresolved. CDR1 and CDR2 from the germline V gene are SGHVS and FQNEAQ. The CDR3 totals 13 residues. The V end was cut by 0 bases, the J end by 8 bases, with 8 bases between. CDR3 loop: CASSLARGYEQFF. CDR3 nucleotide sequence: TGTGCCAGCAGCTTAGCACGCGGTTATGAGCAGTTCTTC.

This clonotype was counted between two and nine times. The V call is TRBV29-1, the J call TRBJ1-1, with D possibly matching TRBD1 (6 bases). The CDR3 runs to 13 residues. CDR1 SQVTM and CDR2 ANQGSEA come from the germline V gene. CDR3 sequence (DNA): TGCAGTGGTGTCGGACAGCGGAACACTGAAGCTTTCTTT. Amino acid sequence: CSGVGQRNTEAFF.

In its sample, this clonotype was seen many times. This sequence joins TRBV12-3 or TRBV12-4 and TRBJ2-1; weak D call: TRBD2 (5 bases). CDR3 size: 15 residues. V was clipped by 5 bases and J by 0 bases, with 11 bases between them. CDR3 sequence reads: CASSTSGGSYNEQFF. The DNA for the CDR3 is TGTGCCAGCAGTACCAGCGGCGGCTCCTACAATGAGCAGTTCTTC.

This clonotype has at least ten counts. CDR3 DNA: TGCAGCGTCGGTCTTGCGGGGCTTATCACAGATACGCAGTATTTT. Translating gives CSVGLAGLITDTQYF. The chain has TRBV29-1 and TRBJ2-3; maybe TRBD2 (6 bases). The CDR3 runs 15 residues. V was cut by 6 bases and J by 2 bases, with 18 bases left in between. Germline values: CDR1 SQVTM, CDR2 ANQGSEA.

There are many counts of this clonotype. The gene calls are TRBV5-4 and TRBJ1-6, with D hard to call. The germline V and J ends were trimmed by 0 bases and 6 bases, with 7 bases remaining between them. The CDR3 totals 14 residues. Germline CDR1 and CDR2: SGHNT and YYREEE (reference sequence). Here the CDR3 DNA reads TGTGCCAGCAGCTTGGGGCAGCCTAATTCACCCCTCCACTTT. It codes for CASSLGQPNSPLHF. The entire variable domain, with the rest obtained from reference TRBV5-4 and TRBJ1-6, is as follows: ETGVTQSPTHLIKTRGQQVTLRCSSQSGHNTVSWYQQALGQGPQFIFQYYREEENGRGNFPPRFSGLQFPNYSSELNVNALELDDSALYLCASSLGQPNSPLHFGNGTRLTVT.

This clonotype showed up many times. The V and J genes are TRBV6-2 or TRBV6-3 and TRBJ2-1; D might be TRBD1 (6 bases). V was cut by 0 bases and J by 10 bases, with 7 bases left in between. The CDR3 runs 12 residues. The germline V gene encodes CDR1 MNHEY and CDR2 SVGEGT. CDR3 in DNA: TGTGCCAGCAGTTACTCGGGGGCGGAGCAGTTCTTC. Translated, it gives CASSYSGAEQFF.

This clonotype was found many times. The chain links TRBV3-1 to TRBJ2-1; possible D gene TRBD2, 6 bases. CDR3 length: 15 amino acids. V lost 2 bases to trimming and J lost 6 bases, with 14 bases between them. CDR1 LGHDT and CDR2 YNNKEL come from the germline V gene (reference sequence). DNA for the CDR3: TGTGCCAGCAGCCAAATGGGACTTGGACCCAATGAGCAGTTCTTC. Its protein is CASSQMGLGPNEQFF.

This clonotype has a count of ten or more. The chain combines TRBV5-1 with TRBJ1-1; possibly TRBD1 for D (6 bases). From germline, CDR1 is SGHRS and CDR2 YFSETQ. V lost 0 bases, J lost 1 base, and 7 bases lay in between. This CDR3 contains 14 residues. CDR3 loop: CASSLGGANTEAFF. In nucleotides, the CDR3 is TGCGCCAGCAGCTTGGGGGGGGCGAACACTGAAGCTTTCTTT.

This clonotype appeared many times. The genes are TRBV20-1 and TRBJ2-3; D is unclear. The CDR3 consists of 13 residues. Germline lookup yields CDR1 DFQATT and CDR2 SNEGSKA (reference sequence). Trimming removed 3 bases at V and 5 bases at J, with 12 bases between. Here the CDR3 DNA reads TGCAGTGCTAGCGACGAGCGATTAGATACGCAGTATTTT. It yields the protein CSASDERLDTQYF.

CDR3 amino acids: CASSLNRVEAFF. The CDR3 nucleotides read TGTGCCAGCAGCTTAAATAGGGTTGAAGCTTTCTTT. V gene TRBV7-8 combines with J gene TRBJ1-1, with no clear D. Germline CDR1 SGHVS, CDR2 FQNEAQ. Deletions cut 2 bases from V and 7 bases from J, with 8 bases between. The CDR3 extends over 12 amino acids.

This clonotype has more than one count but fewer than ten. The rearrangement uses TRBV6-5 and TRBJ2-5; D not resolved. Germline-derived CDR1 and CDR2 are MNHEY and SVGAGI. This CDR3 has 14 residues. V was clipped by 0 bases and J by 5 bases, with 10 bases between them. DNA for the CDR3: TGTGCCAGCAGTTACTCGCCTCTCGGGGAGACCCAGTACTTC. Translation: CASSYSPLGETQYF.

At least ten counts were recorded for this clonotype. The CDR3: CASSPEGANYGYTF. The CDR3 DNA reads TGCGCCAGCAGCCCAGAGGGCGCTAACTATGGCTACACCTTC. The rearrangement joins TRBV5-1 to TRBJ1-2; the D is unclear. Germline V gene lookup returns CDR1 SGHRS and CDR2 YFSETQ. The CDR3 consists of 14 residues. V dropped 4 bases and J dropped 0 bases, with 10 bases sitting between them.

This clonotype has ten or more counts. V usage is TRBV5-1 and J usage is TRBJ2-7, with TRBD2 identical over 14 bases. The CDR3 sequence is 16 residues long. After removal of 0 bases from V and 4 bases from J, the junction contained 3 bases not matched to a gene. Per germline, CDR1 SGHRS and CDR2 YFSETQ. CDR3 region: CASSLGTSGRKYEQYF. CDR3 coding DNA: TGCGCCAGCAGCTTGGGGACTAGCGGGAGGAAATACGAGCAGTACTTC. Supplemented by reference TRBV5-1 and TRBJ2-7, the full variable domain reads KAGVTQTPRYLIKTRGQQVTLSCSPISGHRSVSWYQQTPGQGLQFLFEYFSETQRNKGNFPGRFSGRQFSNSRSEMNVSTLELGDSALYLCASSLGTSGRKYEQYFGPGTRLTVT.

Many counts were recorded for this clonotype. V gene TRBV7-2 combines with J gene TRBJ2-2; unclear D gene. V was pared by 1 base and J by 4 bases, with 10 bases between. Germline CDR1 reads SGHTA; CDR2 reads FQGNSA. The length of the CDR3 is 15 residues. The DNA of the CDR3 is TGTGCCAGCAGCTTAGATGGTCCGAGCACCGGGGAGCTGTTTTTT. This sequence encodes CASSLDGPSTGELFF.

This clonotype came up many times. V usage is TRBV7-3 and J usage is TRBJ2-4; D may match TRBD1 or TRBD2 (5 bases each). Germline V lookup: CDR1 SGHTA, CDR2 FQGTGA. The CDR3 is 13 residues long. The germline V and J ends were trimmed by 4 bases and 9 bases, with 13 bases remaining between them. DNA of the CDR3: TGTGCCAGCAGCTCCGTCGGGGACGGCATTCAGTACTTC. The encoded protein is CASSSVGDGIQYF.